The 18 T cell receptor beta chains listed next were all sequenced from one sample in a study of shared clonotypes between healthy human individuals. Profiling relied on immunoSEQ multiplex PCR, and the TCRdb table lists in-frame clones only, not all of them. The sample holds roughly 600,000 clones, 95% to 98% seen once. Naive CD8 cells were CD45RO-negative, positively selected for CCR7, excluding terminally differentiated effector memory CD45RA+ cells. The sample consisted of naive CD8+ T cells sorted from blood. The source of these receptors is a man under 40 in good health.

V is TRBV7-9 and J is TRBJ2-1; TRBD2 matches 7 bases. The J segment lost 0 bases and the V segment lost 7 bases, leaving 12 bases of the junction unmatched. The germline V gene has CDR1 SEHNR and CDR2 FQNEAQ (reference sequence). The CDR3 loop spans 17 amino acids. The CDR3 DNA sequence: TGTGCCAGCACCAATCCCACCCTAGCGGACTCCTACAATGAGCAGTTCTTC. It specifies CASTNPTLADSYNEQFF. Looking up the rest from reference TRBV7-9 and TRBJ2-1 gives the full variable domain: DTGVSQNPRHKITKRGQNVTFRCDPISEHNRLYWYRQTLGQGPEFLTYFQNEAQLEKSRLLSDRFSAERPKGSFSTLEIQRTEQGDSAMYLCASTNPTLADSYNEQFFGPGTRLTVL.

V and J are TRBV7-9 and TRBJ2-1, with 10 bases aligning to TRBD1. The CDR3 is made up of 15 amino acids. Trimming at V came to 5 bases and at J to 3 bases, leaving 4 bases not matched to a gene. CDR1 and CDR2 (germline): SEHNR, FQNEAQ (reference sequence). The CDR3 coding sequence is TGTGCCAGCAGCCCCCGGGACAGGGGCTACAATGAGCAGTTCTTC. Translating it yields CASSPRDRGYNEQFF.

The J gene is TRBJ1-1, the V gene TRBV5-1; TRBD1 aligns across 7 bases. Looked up from germline, CDR1 is SGHRS and CDR2 is YFSETQ. The CDR3 has 14 residues. The trim removed 0 bases at V and 6 bases at J, leaving 5 bases unmatched. CDR3 nucleotide sequence: TGCGCCAGCAGCTTGGACAGGGGCGGTCCTGAAGCTTTCTTT. Protein product: CASSLDRGGPEAFF.

This clone was recorded only once. The genes are TRBV6-6 and TRBJ1-1, with D unresolved. V was trimmed by 5 bases and J by 6 bases, leaving 13 bases between them. Germline V gives CDR1 MNHNY, CDR2 SVGAGI (reference sequence). There are 13 residues in the CDR3. The CDR3 loop is CASSTLSGAEAFF. CDR3 coding DNA: TGTGCCAGCAGTACCTTAAGTGGGGCTGAAGCTTTCTTT.

The rearrangement uses TRBV7-9 and TRBJ2-1, with 7 bases identical to TRBD1. With 7 bases clipped from V and 4 bases from J, the junction kept 1 base outside the gene matches. Germline V gene lookup returns CDR1 SEHNR and CDR2 FQNEAQ (reference sequence). The CDR3 totals 12 residues. The CDR3 region has the DNA TGTGCCAGCACGGGACAGTACAATGAGCAGTTCTTC. This encodes CASTGQYNEQFF.

The genes are TRBV30 and TRBJ2-7; TRBD1 matches 9 bases. V lost 1 base to trimming and J lost 4 bases; unmatched junction nucleotides: 2. The CDR3 extends over 13 amino acids. CDR1 and CDR2 (germline): GTSNPN, SVGIG (reference sequence). CDR3 amino acids: CAWSGDRVYEQYF. CDR3 sequence (DNA): TGTGCCTGGAGTGGGGACAGGGTGTACGAGCAGTACTTC.

V is TRBV14 and J is TRBJ2-1; D unclear. The CDR3 runs to 15 residues. Germline V gene data show CDR1 as SGHDN and CDR2 as FVKESK. Trimming pared 1 base from V and 4 bases from J, leaving 11 bases between. CDR3 loop: CASSQVPTGYNEQFF. The CDR3 coding sequence is TGTGCCAGCAGCCAAGTACCTACTGGGTACAATGAGCAGTTCTTC.

The rearrangement links TRBV7-3 to TRBJ2-3; 8 nucleotides match TRBD2. CDR1 and CDR2 (germline): SGHTA, FQGTGA. J was trimmed by 2 bases and V by 8 bases; bases with no gene match: 6. CDR3 length: 14 amino acids. The CDR3 sequence is CASAPSGPTDTQYF. The DNA of the CDR3 is TGTGCCAGCGCGCCTAGCGGGCCCACAGATACGCAGTATTTT.

The gene calls are TRBV10-3 and TRBJ2-3, with D perhaps TRBD1 (6 bases). CDR3 length: 14 residues. Germline loops: CDR1 ENHRY, CDR2 SYGVKD. Between the trimmed V and J ends, which lost 10 bases and 4 bases, there was a span of 18 bases. This CDR3 reads CATYPTGVSDTQYF. As DNA, the CDR3 is TGTGCCACCTACCCGACAGGAGTGTCAGATACGCAGTATTTT.

Here the CDR3 reads CASSPVPYNEQFF. In DNA, the CDR3 is TGTGCCAGCTCCCCGGTGCCCTACAATGAGCAGTTCTTC. The V gene is TRBV18, the J gene TRBJ2-1; D call uncertain. Trimming shortened V by 6 bases and J by 2 bases, and 8 bases separated the two germline ends. The CDR3 runs to 13 residues. The germline V gene has CDR1 KGHSH and CDR2 LQKENI. Full variable domain (missing parts from reference TRBV18 and TRBJ2-1): NAGVMQNPRHLVRRRGQEARLRCSPMKGHSHVYWYRQLPEEGLKFMVYLQKENIIDESGMPKERFSAEFPKEGPSILRIQQVVRGDSAAYFCASSPVPYNEQFFGPGTRLTVL.

The gene calls are TRBV9 and TRBJ2-1, with 7 bases fitting TRBD2. The V and J ends lost 3 bases and 3 bases, in that order; junction bases with no gene match: 3. Germline CDR1 is SGDLS and CDR2 is YYNGEE. There are 14 residues in the CDR3. The CDR3 coding sequence is TGTGCCAGCAGCGAAGGGACTATCTACAATGAGCAGTTCTTC. Protein sequence: CASSEGTIYNEQFF.

The chain combines TRBV7-9 with TRBJ2-7, with D possibly being TRBD2 (6 bases). CDR1 is SEHNR and CDR2 is FQNEAQ in the germline V gene (reference sequence). Trimming left V 3 bases short and J 3 bases short, with 21 bases between. This CDR3 has 17 amino acids. This chain's CDR3 is CASSFPGQVAESYEQYF. CDR3 coding DNA: TGTGCCAGCAGCTTTCCGGGTCAAGTAGCGGAGAGCTACGAGCAGTACTTC. The full variable domain, rest sourced from reference TRBV7-9 and TRBJ2-7, is DTGVSQNPRHKITKRGQNVTFRCDPISEHNRLYWYRQTLGQGPEFLTYFQNEAQLEKSRLLSDRFSAERPKGSFSTLEIQRTEQGDSAMYLCASSFPGQVAESYEQYFGPGTRLTVT.

This chain connects TRBV9 to TRBJ1-2, with TRBD1 matching 7 bases. The CDR3 runs 13 residues. CDR1 is SGDLS, CDR2 YYNGEE, per germline. With V trimmed by 3 bases and J by 5 bases, 4 bases remained unmatched. The CDR3 protein is CASSGDSAYGYTF. The CDR3 DNA is TGTGCCAGCAGCGGGGACAGCGCTTATGGCTACACCTTC.

The V call is TRBV11-2, the J call TRBJ2-5; D is possibly TRBD1 or TRBD2 (5 bases each). The CDR3 totals 14 residues. V was shortened by 1 base and J by 4 bases, with 10 bases between the two germline ends. CDR1 and CDR2 from the germline V gene are SGHAT and FQNNGV. This CDR3 reads CASSLAWDRETQYF. Here the CDR3 DNA reads TGTGCCAGCAGCTTAGCTTGGGACCGAGAGACCCAGTACTTC.

The rearrangement uses TRBV5-8 and TRBJ2-7, with 13 bases fitting TRBD2. CDR3 size: 15 residues. J lost 6 bases, V lost 2 bases, and 5 bases had no gene match. Germline V lookup: CDR1 SGHTS, CDR2 YDEGEE. CDR3 sequence (DNA): TGTGCCAGCAGCTTAGGGACTAGCGGGATGGGCGAGCAGTACTTC. Protein sequence: CASSLGTSGMGEQYF.

The CDR3 loop is CASSLRADGNTIYF. The CDR3 region has the DNA TGTGCCAGCAGCTTACGGGCGGATGGAAACACCATATATTTT. The rearrangement joins TRBV7-9 to TRBJ1-3; D remains unclear. CDR1 SEHNR and CDR2 FQNEAQ come from the germline V gene (reference sequence). The CDR3 sequence is 14 residues long. V was pared by 2 bases and J by 3 bases, with 8 bases between.

A remark on this clone: This CDR3 is also generated by other DNA sequences in the sample. The chain joins TRBV4-1 to TRBJ2-7; TRBD2 agrees at 13 bases. Germline V gene data show CDR1 as MGHRA and CDR2 as YSYEKL. The V gene end was trimmed by 3 bases and the J gene end by 3 bases; junction bases not matched to a gene: 2. This CDR3 has 15 amino acids. The CDR3 region has the DNA TGCGCCAGCAGCCAGGGACTAGCGGGAAGCTACGAGCAGTACTTC. Its protein product is CASSQGLAGSYEQYF.

CDR3 sequence reads: CASWSSGRADYKEQYF. DNA of the CDR3: TGTGCCAGCTGGAGTAGCGGGAGGGCCGATTATAAAGAGCAGTACTTC. The chain combines TRBV14 with TRBJ2-7, with 11 bases matching TRBD2. Germline V gene lookup returns CDR1 SGHDN and CDR2 FVKESK. Trimming removed 8 bases from V and 7 bases from J; junction bases left unmatched: 16. The CDR3 has 16 residues.